The T cell receptor beta chain under discussion was sequenced for a study of T cell repertoires in ileal Crohn's disease (dated 2019 in TCRdb). Study-wide context: The median duration of disease was around 7.3 years, and at the time of surgery 35% of patients were active smokers. A Rutgeerts score higher than i0 was the definition used for endoscopic postoperative recurrence. Postoperative therapy was given to about half of the patients, with thiopurines administered to approximately twelve patients and anti-TNF agents administered to 15 to 20 patients. Every patient underwent surgery because of a complication, which was stricturing disease in around 61% and penetrating disease in around 39%. A total of 170 or so mucosal samples from approximately 60 patients were sequenced, with samples obtained at several locations on the surgical specimen and at postoperative endoscopy. The study was conducted in parallel with a multicentre cohort built to find predictors of early endoscopic recurrence after ileocolonic resection. A prospective multicentre cohort supplied the roughly 57 Crohn's disease patients whose TCR repertoires were analysed.

The paper's findings and limits, for the study overall: Only a subgroup of patients, of unstated size, had mucosal CD4 and CD8 T cells sorted and sequenced. More high-frequency clones were carried by sorted CD8 T cells than by CD4 T cells, suggesting that mucosal expansions were mainly CD8. Higher percentages of high-frequency clones at the time of surgery were linked to endoscopic recurrence, and every patient with clonality above 26.8% (18/57) had recurrence. Patients who were active smokers at surgery had a significantly higher proportion of clonal expansions than non-smokers (around 26% vs 18%, p=0.02).

Adults with ileal or ileocolonic Crohn's disease for whom ileocolonic resection was indicated were considered eligible. Before DNA extraction, whole ileal mucosal biopsies were kept frozen at -80 degrees C. Genomic DNA was extracted from frozen whole biopsies with a TRizol-based method and quantified on a NanoDrop 2000 spectrophotometer. Note on this clone: The target of this receptor is not known. Base qualities were left out, and no much larger clone turns up one base away.

For commercial TCRB immunosequencing, approximately 480 nanograms of biopsy DNA were submitted for each sample. CDR3 regions were amplified from genomic DNA by Adaptive Biotechnology using a two-step, amplification bias-controlled multiplex PCR. Primers covering every V and J gene segment were used in the first PCR, while barcodes and Illumina adapters were added in the second PCR. An Illumina instrument was used to sequence the CDR3 libraries. Under the source paper's analysis protocol: Vendor-provided pipelines were combined with custom analysis of raw data in R/Bioconductor under R version 3.3.0. Clonality, ranging from 0 to 1, was calculated as the inverse of the normalised Shannon entropy of all productive clones. High-frequency clones were defined as the repertoire share of the top 100 clones, retaining only clones passing a 95% confidence test. The Simpson index measured repertoire diversity, and the Morisita-Horn index measured overlap between samples. What TCRdb holds here is the immuneACCESS table cut down to in-frame rearrangements. Part of the clones is not present; checked against another copy, under half of the missing clones reflect an unresolved V gene, and the others are unexplained. D and trimming were read from the DNA, whereas the V and J calls and clone size are those reported in that table. The table for this sample lists about 16,000 clones; approximately 70% of them were counted only once. Approximately 5% of the sample is taken by the ten largest.

Specimen: ileal tissue. This clonotype was sampled from an adult with Crohn's disease.

The sequenced DNA is TGCGCCAGCAGCCCCCTACAGGGGGACAATCAGCCCCAGCATTTT. This encodes CASSPLQGDNQPQHF. The chain is assembled from TRBV4-1 and TRBJ1-5; TRBD1 lines up with 8 middle nucleotides. Trimming removed 4 bases from V and 3 bases from J; the gene matches leave 5 bases unexplained. Per the germline V gene, MGHRA is the CDR1 and YSYEKL is the CDR2. The CDR3 has 15 amino acids, counting the end cysteine and phenylalanine. The sequence is cut down to CDR3 DNA, 45 bases in frame from base 1.